This note documents a single T cell receptor (beta chain) sequence. Its antigen is not identified. The data were obtained in a study of cytomegalovirus exposure and HLA in healthy donors. Use of 60 Vbeta and 13 Jbeta primers characterized the PCR. TCRdb's copy holds only in-frame clones and misses some; the assay was immunoSEQ multiplex PCR. The sample comprises about 200,000 clones, around 82% of which are singletons, and less than 2% rests with the top ten. CDR3 size: 12 residues. From germline, CDR1 is SGDLS and CDR2 YYNGEE. With 5 bases removed from V and 5 bases from J, the gap between germline ends came to 9 bases. Overall study findings and caveats: The authors listed 150 or so TCR beta chains as cytomegalovirus-associated.

This receptor was identified in a middle-aged man in good health and CMV-seropositive. The sequencing sample was made of PBMCs. The chain recombines TRBV9 with TRBJ2-3, with no clear D. Written as DNA, the CDR3 is TGTGCCAGCAGTGTCTCCGGAGATACGCAGTATTTT. Residues: CASSVSGDTQYF.